This T cell receptor beta chain was identified during a study of blood T cell repertoires in COVID-19. The overall study: From the United States, Italy and Spain came samples of acute and convalescent COVID-19. PBMCs, B-cell-depleted T cells, or T cells were the source of the cDNA or gDNA that made up the material.

Looked up from germline, CDR1 is MRHNA and CDR2 is SNTAGT. V lost 6 bases, J lost 2 bases, and 4 bases stayed unmatched. This CDR3 is built from 14 residues. As processed by the authors: Estimation of nucleated cell counts relied on the amplification of reference gene primers. The repertoire was sequenced with immunoSEQ multiplex PCR; TCRdb's copy has only in-frame clones and lacks some. That table furnishes V, J and clone size, whereas the DNA furnished D and trimming. The sample yields 37,000 or so clones, approximately 88% seen once. The origin of this receptor is a human donor in a cohort sampled during active COVID-19. Sequenced: peripheral blood. The chain joins TRBV6-4 to TRBJ2-3, with TRBD2 identical over 8 bases. The CDR3 bases are TGTGCCAGCAGGCCAGCGGGAGCCACAGATACGCAGTATTTT. It is translated as CASRPAGATDTQYF.